The sequence of this T cell receptor (beta chain) was determined in a study of beta chain features in type 1 diabetes. Study details: Healthy donors, compared against patients, showed similar age, gender and cell yields. Study-level findings and limits: Patients with Type 1 diabetes showed moderately but significantly shorter TCRB CDR3s in all four CD4+ subsets. Within the patient group, naive, central memory and Treg TCRB repertoires appeared more similar to each other than within healthy donors.

Reverse transcribing all isolated RNA meant expressed TCRB transcripts were sequenced. The data were produced by immunoSEQ multiplex PCR, yet TCRdb's version contains in-frame clones alone and is incomplete. The sample lists 93,000 or so clones, under 30% seen once, with 0.5% to 0.6% in the top ten. On this clone: Its antigen remains unknown.

Source material: central memory CD4+ T cells from blood. The sequence was obtained from a woman in her late teens or twenties with type 1 diabetes.

DNA for the CDR3: TGTGCCAGTAGTCCCCGGGGGGCATTTTTTAACACTGAAGCTTTCTTT. The encoded protein is CASSPRGAFFNTEAFF. The chain uses TRBV19 and TRBJ1-1, with D possibly TRBD1 on 6 matching bases. The CDR3 contains 16 residues. The germline CDR1 and CDR2 sequences are LNHDA and SQIVND (reference sequence). The V gene lost 5 bases and the J gene lost 2 bases, with 18 bases spanning the gap.